This section outlines one T cell receptor (beta chain) sequence together with its context. Antigen specificity is unknown. Clones were read by immunoSEQ multiplex PCR, and TCRdb kept only the in-frame ones, dropping some. The sample lists roughly 66,000 clones; roughly 92% were seen once. The data belong to a study of Tregs in tolerant kidney transplant recipients. Study information: Related graft donors supplied nonmyeloablative bone marrow transplants, and mixed chimerism was transient. Study-level results: Changing PCR primers prevented nucleotide comparison between some patients' samples.

Germline lookup yields CDR1 SGHVS and CDR2 FNYEAQ. This CDR3 comprises 18 residues. The V and J ends lost 1 base and 0 bases respectively, with 17 bases between them. Unstimulated regulatory T cells (CD4+CD25+CD127-), CD4+CD25- non-regulatory cells, CD4 and CD8 cells were FACS-sorted from thawed PBMCs. The genes are TRBV7-6 and TRBJ2-3; TRBD2 is a possible D gene (6 bases). Sample: CD8+ T cells from blood, taken before the transplant. This receptor was obtained from a human donor who received a combined kidney and bone marrow transplant. CDR3 in amino acids: CASSLEGRNPTSTDTQYF. The CDR3 DNA reads as TGTGCCAGCAGCTTAGAGGGGAGGAACCCTACTAGCACAGATACGCAGTATTTT.